These 26 T cell receptor beta chains originate from one sample sequenced in a study of cytomegalovirus exposure and HLA in healthy donors. Only in-frame clones appear in the TCRdb table, and some are missing; sequencing was by immunoSEQ multiplex PCR. The sample includes around 140,000 clones, 80% to 90% seen only once; the top ten take roughly 4.3%. Sequencing was carried out using PBMCs. These receptors were taken from a man aged 18 to 35 in good health and CMV-seropositive.

J is TRBJ1-2 and V is TRBV30; D may be TRBD1 (6 bases). The CDR3 consists of 13 residues. Trimming pared 4 bases from V and 3 bases from J, leaving 12 bases between. CDR1 and CDR2 (germline): GTSNPN, SVGIG (reference sequence). CDR3 DNA sequence: TGTGCCTGGAACCAACAGGGAGACTATGGCTACACCTTC. This gives the protein CAWNQQGDYGYTF.

This clone was seen only once. The rearrangement uses TRBV4-1 and TRBJ2-5; a possible D gene is TRBD2 (5 bases). This CDR3 contains 15 residues. The ends were cut back, 0 bases at V and 5 bases at J, with 13 bases in the middle. Germline V gene sequence: CDR1 MGHRA, CDR2 YSYEKL. CDR3 nucleotides: TGCGCCAGCAGCCAAGATGCGAGGGAGAGGGAGACCCAGTACTTC. Translation gives CASSQDARERETQYF.

This chain uses TRBV30 with TRBJ1-2; a weak D match, TRBD1 (6 bases). Germline V gene sequence: CDR1 GTSNPN, CDR2 SVGIG (reference sequence). This CDR3 is 13 amino acids long. Trimming left V 2 bases short and J 8 bases short, with 15 bases between. The CDR3 region is CAWSYRARRGYTF. The CDR3 DNA reads as TGTGCCTGGAGTTACAGGGCGAGGAGGGGCTACACCTTC.

The chain has TRBV7-8 and TRBJ2-1, with a tentative D call TRBD2 (5 bases). CDR3 length: 15 residues. Trimming removed 5 bases at V and 4 bases at J, with 15 bases between. Germline V gene data show CDR1 as SGHVS and CDR2 as FQNEAQ. The CDR3 loop is CASSPRRGLYNEQFF. CDR3 coding DNA: TGTGCCAGCAGCCCAAGGAGAGGGCTTTACAATGAGCAGTTCTTC. The variable domain in full, with the rest retrieved from reference TRBV7-8 and TRBJ2-1, is GAGVSQSPRYKVAKRGQDVALRCDPISGHVSLFWYQQALGQGPEFLTYFQNEAQLDKSGLPSDRFFAERPEGSVSTLKIQRTQQEDSAVYLCASSPRRGLYNEQFFGPGTRLTVL.

This clone was recorded a few times. This rearrangement joins TRBV27 to TRBJ2-7, with 7 bases aligning to TRBD2. The CDR3 spans 11 residues. J gave up 3 bases and V 9 bases, and 2 bases lay outside the gene matches. Germline values: CDR1 MNHEY, CDR2 SMNVEV (reference sequence). CDR3 residues: CASWGGYEQYF. DNA of the CDR3: TGTGCCAGTTGGGGGGGCTACGAGCAGTACTTC.

This chain connects TRBV12-5 to TRBJ2-6, with D hard to call. The V gene lost 3 bases and the J gene lost 0 bases, with 6 bases spanning the gap. Germline V CDR1 and CDR2: LGHNT, FRNRAP. The CDR3 contains 15 residues. The CDR3 here is CASGLIISGANVLTF. The CDR3 DNA sequence: TGTGCTAGTGGTTTAATCATCTCTGGGGCCAACGTCCTGACTTTC.

The chain is built from TRBV10-3 and TRBJ2-7; TRBD1 aligns across 8 bases. Germline loops: CDR1 ENHRY, CDR2 SYGVKD. J gave up 0 bases and V 9 bases, and 10 bases lay outside the gene matches. The CDR3 runs 15 residues. In DNA, the CDR3 is TGTGCCATTTCCGGGACAGGCCTTAGCTCCTACGAGCAGTACTTC. The encoded protein is CAISGTGLSSYEQYF.

This clone was counted between two and nine times. V is TRBV5-1 and J is TRBJ1-6; D is undetermined. The CDR3 runs to 13 residues. CDR1 and CDR2 from the germline V gene are SGHRS and YFSETQ. Trimming removed 0 bases at V and 7 bases at J, with 5 bases between. The CDR3 is CASSLGSNSPLHF. DNA of the CDR3: TGCGCCAGCAGCTTGGGTTCGAATTCACCCCTCCACTTT.

This clone occurred a few times. CDR3 residues: CASSMFGGDYEQYF. CDR3 coding DNA: TGTGCCAGTAGTATGTTTGGGGGGGACTACGAGCAGTACTTC. This sequence joins TRBV19 and TRBJ2-7; 7 positions agree with TRBD2. V trimming: 3 bases; J trimming: 3 bases; junction bases outside the gene matches: 5. From germline, CDR1 is LNHDA and CDR2 SQIVND (reference sequence). The CDR3 runs 14 residues.

The CDR3 sequence: CASSTDEDTQYF. CDR3 bases: TGTGCCAGCAGCACTGATGAGGATACGCAGTATTTT. The gene calls are TRBV7-9 and TRBJ2-3; D is unclear. The V gene lost 5 bases and the J gene lost 6 bases, with 9 bases spanning the gap. Germline loops: CDR1 SEHNR, CDR2 FQNEAQ (reference sequence). This CDR3 region has 12 residues.

The J gene is TRBJ1-5, the V gene TRBV23-1; 7 bases align to TRBD1. TRBV23-1 carries the ORF label, with uncertain function. The V and J ends lost 2 bases and 4 bases, in that order; junction bases with no gene match: 8. The CDR3 extends over 16 amino acids. The CDR3 is CASSQRQGRINQPQHF. The CDR3 DNA sequence: TGCGCCAGCAGTCAAAGACAGGGCCGAATTAATCAGCCCCAGCATTTT.

This CDR3 reads CASSDRGGESETQYF. The CDR3 DNA reads TGTGCCAGCAGTGACCGAGGAGGGGAATCGGAGACCCAGTACTTC. This chain joins TRBV6-4 and TRBJ2-5, with D possibly TRBD2 on 6 matching bases. From germline, CDR1 is MRHNA and CDR2 SNTAGT. Trimming removed 2 bases from V and 5 bases from J, with 15 bases in between. The CDR3 runs to 15 residues.

V gene TRBV23-1 combines with J gene TRBJ2-7, with 7 nucleotides matching TRBD1. TRBV23-1 is filed as an ORF, its function uncertain. This CDR3 is 15 amino acids long. J was trimmed by 2 bases and V by 0 bases; bases with no gene match: 4. CDR3 region: CASSQSQGKPYEQYF. In nucleotides, the CDR3 is TGCGCCAGCAGTCAATCACAGGGGAAGCCCTACGAGCAGTACTTC.

The chain couples TRBV9 to TRBJ1-1; D is ambiguous. The CDR3 runs 13 residues. CDR1 SGDLS and CDR2 YYNGEE come from the germline V gene. Between the trimmed V and J ends, which lost 3 bases and 0 bases, there was a span of 6 bases. CDR3 sequence: CASSGQVNTEAFF. As DNA, the CDR3 is TGTGCCAGCAGCGGCCAGGTGAACACTGAAGCTTTCTTT.

The chain links TRBV9 to TRBJ2-1, with 9 bases matching TRBD2. From germline, CDR1 is SGDLS and CDR2 YYNGEE. The CDR3 consists of 16 residues. Trimming cost V 4 bases and J 6 bases; bases outside gene matches: 11. CDR3 loop: CASSPLSGGPGNEQFF. The CDR3 coding sequence is TGTGCCAGCAGCCCTCTTAGCGGGGGCCCGGGCAATGAGCAGTTCTTC.

The chain links TRBV6-1 to TRBJ2-6; no reliable D call. The CDR3 runs to 14 residues. The V end lost 6 bases, the J end lost 0 bases, and 6 bases lay between the germline ends. The germline V gene encodes CDR1 MNHNS and CDR2 SASEGT. The chain's CDR3 is CASSVLSGANVLTF. CDR3 sequence (DNA): TGTGCCAGCAGCGTCCTCTCTGGGGCCAACGTCCTGACTTTC.

The rearrangement joins TRBV4-1 to TRBJ2-2; no reliable D call. Trimming removed 0 bases from V and 8 bases from J, with 7 bases in between. The CDR3 spans 13 residues. From germline, CDR1 is MGHRA and CDR2 YSYEKL. DNA of the CDR3: TGCGCCAGCAGCCAAGATAGTATGGGGGAGCTGTTTTTT. Translated: CASSQDSMGELFF.

The chain uses TRBV28 and TRBJ1-1; a possible D gene is TRBD1 (5 bases). The V end was cut by 6 bases, the J end by 8 bases, with 16 bases between. Germline V gives CDR1 MDHEN, CDR2 SYDVKM. The CDR3 consists of 13 residues. The CDR3 loop is CASRPEWEGEAFF. CDR3 coding DNA: TGTGCCAGCAGGCCAGAGTGGGAGGGGGAAGCTTTCTTT.

In this sample, this clone turned up a few times. This rearrangement joins TRBV30 to TRBJ1-2, with D tentatively TRBD1 (5 bases). V lost 3 bases to trimming and J lost 3 bases, with 11 bases between them. CDR1 and CDR2 (germline): GTSNPN, SVGIG (reference sequence). This CDR3 is 13 amino acids long. CDR3 coding DNA: TGTGCCTGGAGGGGGGGAGTCGACTATGGCTACACCTTC. Protein sequence: CAWRGGVDYGYTF. The variable domain in full, completed from reference TRBV30 and TRBJ1-2, reads SQTIHQWPATLVQPVGSPLSLECTVEGTSNPNLYWYRQAAGRGLQLLFYSVGIGQISSEVPQNLSASRPQDRQFILSSKKLLLSDSGFYLCAWRGGVDYGYTFGSGTRLTVV.

The chain uses TRBV20-1 and TRBJ1-1, with D unresolved. The CDR3 consists of 11 residues. V lost 5 bases and J 10 bases, leaving 14 bases between the germline ends. Germline V lookup: CDR1 DFQATT, CDR2 SNEGSKA (reference sequence). DNA for the CDR3: TGCAGTGCTCCCGCTCCCCGGGGAGCTTTCTTT. Protein product: CSAPAPRGAFF.

In regard to this clone: Other DNA sequences within the sample encode an identical CDR3. The V and J genes are TRBV2 and TRBJ1-1; 7 nucleotides align to TRBD1. V gave up 6 bases and J gave up 3 bases; unmatched junction bases: 4. The CDR3 covers 13 residues. Germline V gene lookup returns CDR1 SNHLY and CDR2 FYNNEI. CDR3 sequence: CASRDREHTEAFF. CDR3 nucleotide sequence: TGTGCCAGCAGAGACAGGGAGCACACTGAAGCTTTCTTT.

The rearrangement joins TRBV15 to TRBJ2-7; the match to TRBD1 covers 9 bases. V trimming: 3 bases; J trimming: 5 bases; junction bases outside the gene matches: 5. CDR1 is LNHNV, CDR2 YYDKDF, per germline (reference sequence). The CDR3 is made up of 14 amino acids. CDR3 loop: CATSRPGQGNEQYF. CDR3 DNA: TGTGCCACCAGCAGGCCGGGACAGGGAAACGAGCAGTACTTC.

This chain links TRBV11-2 with TRBJ2-7; D gene ambiguous. The CDR3 totals 14 residues. The V end lost 6 bases, the J end lost 0 bases, and 12 bases lay between the germline ends. The germline gives CDR1 SGHAT, CDR2 FQNNGV. The CDR3 nucleotides are TGTGCCAGCAGGACGAGGTTCAGCTCCTACGAGCAGTACTTC. It is translated as CASRTRFSSYEQYF.

The rearrangement joins TRBV4-1 to TRBJ2-1; a possible D gene is TRBD2 (6 bases). The CDR3 contains 17 residues. Germline-derived CDR1 and CDR2 are MGHRA and YSYEKL. Trimming removed 6 bases from V and 6 bases from J, with 24 bases in between. CDR3 DNA: TGCGCCAGCAGTCCCCCCCCTACTAGCCGGAGGGCCAATGAGCAGTTCTTC. Amino acid sequence: CASSPPPTSRRANEQFF.

The chain recombines TRBV28 with TRBJ2-1, with D maybe TRBD2 (5 bases). Germline V gene lookup returns CDR1 MDHEN and CDR2 SYDVKM. The CDR3 spans 15 residues. The V end was cut by 1 base, the J end by 0 bases, with 7 bases between. CDR3 protein: CASSLYGSSYNEQFF. CDR3 DNA sequence: TGTGCCAGCAGTTTATATGGGAGCTCCTACAATGAGCAGTTCTTC. The entire variable domain, with the rest obtained from reference TRBV28 and TRBJ2-1, is as follows: DVKVTQSSRYLVKRTGEKVFLECVQDMDHENMFWYRQDPGLGLRLIYFSYDVKMKEKGDIPEGYSVSREKKERFSLILESASTNQTSMYLCASSLYGSSYNEQFFGPGTRLTVL.

This chain uses TRBV25-1 with TRBJ2-7, with 8 bases matching TRBD2. Losses at the gene ends were 9 bases for V and 5 bases for J; bases not matched to a gene: 9. Germline lookup yields CDR1 MGHDK and CDR2 SYGVNS. This CDR3 has 13 residues. The CDR3 here is CARGGTSSHEQYF. CDR3 bases: TGTGCCAGGGGGGGGACTAGTAGCCACGAGCAGTACTTC.